Below, 2 T cell receptor beta chains from the same sample are listed, as sequenced in a study of T cell repertoires in cytomegalovirus infection. TCRdb re-called the reads through MiXCR, storing one row per CDR3 protein. This table has tens of thousands of distinct CDR3 sequences, about a fifth appearing once. What these receptors recognize is not known. The sample in question was CD8+ T cells from cultured PBMCs, obtained from culture after CMV antigen stimulation. The receptors derive from a human donor in good health (CMV status not recorded). Some clones in this sample may be carry-over from other donors' samples.

This clonotype occurred a few times. The chain recombines TRBV4-3 with TRBJ1-6, with D uncertain. V was shortened by 1 base and J by 3 bases, with 7 bases between the two germline ends. Germline lookup yields CDR1 LGHNA and CDR2 YSLEER. CDR3 length equals 15 residues. Here the CDR3 DNA reads TGCGCCAGCAGCCAAGGGGTGGACTATAATTCACCCCTCCACTTT. Translated: CASSQGVDYNSPLHF.

Ten or more counts support this clonotype. V usage is TRBV4-3 and J usage is TRBJ2-4; D unclear. Per germline, CDR1 LGHNA and CDR2 YSLEER. This CDR3 region has 15 residues. The V and J ends lost 0 bases and 7 bases respectively, with 13 bases between them. CDR3 in DNA: TGCGCCAGCAGCCAAGATCCCAGCGCAATTAACATTCAGTACTTC. It codes for CASSQDPSAINIQYF.